The 8 T cell receptor beta chains presented below share a single source sample, sequenced in a study of T cells in Graves' hyperthyroidism and ophthalmopathy. Amplification targeted TCR beta CDR3 regions from RNA transcripts. First-round RT-PCR with HTBI primers amplified the TCR CDR3 region. In TCRdb, the multiplex PCR reads were re-called with MiXCR into one record per CDR3 protein. The sample holds 660,000 or so distinct CDR3 sequences; roughly 45% are singletons and the top ten take roughly 7.2%. Sequencing input: peripheral blood or thyroid tissue (not recorded which). The receptors derive from an adult man with Graves' disease, either hyperthyroidism or ophthalmopathy (not recorded which).

A single count supports this clonotype. The chain uses TRBV25-1 and TRBJ1-3, with D perhaps TRBD1 (5 bases). CDR3 length: 14 residues. V gave up 4 bases and J gave up 3 bases, with 10 bases separating them. The germline CDR1 and CDR2 sequences are MGHDK and SYGVNS. For the CDR3, the DNA is TGTGCCAGCAGTGCCGCAGGGTTTGGAAACACCATATATTTT. The encoded protein is CASSAAGFGNTIYF.

This clonotype was seen repeatedly, ten times or more. The chain uses TRBV29-1 and TRBJ1-1, with D perhaps TRBD1 (5 bases). Between the trimmed V and J ends, which lost 7 bases and 3 bases, there was a span of 15 bases. In germline, CDR1 is SQVTM, CDR2 ANQGSEA. This CDR3 contains 13 residues. CDR3 in DNA: TGCAGCGCATCAGGGAGGCTCGACACTGAAGCTTTCTTT. Amino acid sequence: CSASGRLDTEAFF.

This chain uses TRBV29-1 with TRBJ1-4; tentatively, D is TRBD1 (6 bases). Between the trimmed V and J ends, which lost 6 bases and 8 bases, there was a span of 19 bases. Per the germline V gene, CDR1 is SQVTM and CDR2 is ANQGSEA. The CDR3 extends over 14 amino acids. The CDR3 loop reads CSVATGGVGEKLFF. CDR3 nucleotides: TGCAGCGTGGCTACGGGGGGCGTTGGGGAAAAACTGTTTTTT.

The chain employs TRBV25-1 and TRBJ2-5, with D perhaps matching TRBD2 (7 bases). This CDR3 contains 11 residues. Looked up from germline, CDR1 is MGHDK and CDR2 is SYGVNS. CDR3 sequence (DNA): TGTGCTAGTGGGGGGGCGGAGACCCAGTACTTC. Protein sequence: CASGGAETQYF.

This clonotype was seen just once. The chain uses TRBV29-1 and TRBJ1-1, with a tentative D call TRBD1 (5 bases). From germline, CDR1 is SQVTM and CDR2 ANQGSEA. Trimming removed 8 bases from V and 2 bases from J, with 15 bases in between. The CDR3 is 13 amino acids. Written as DNA, the CDR3 is TGCAGCTTGGGTTTTGGGGGAAACACTGAAGCTTTCTTT. Amino acid sequence: CSLGFGGNTEAFF.

This clonotype has more than one count but fewer than ten. The V call is TRBV10-2, the J call TRBJ2-7, with D possibly being TRBD2 (6 bases). The V gene lost 4 bases and the J gene lost 5 bases, with 12 bases spanning the gap. Germline V gives CDR1 WSHSY, CDR2 SAAADI. CDR3 length: 13 residues. The CDR3 DNA reads as TGCGCCAGCAGTGGCGGGCTAGCGAACGAGCAGTACTTC. It yields the protein CASSGGLANEQYF.

This rearrangement joins TRBV7-9 to TRBJ1-5, with D possibly being TRBD1 (6 bases). Germline V gene data show CDR1 as SEHNR and CDR2 as FQNEAQ (reference sequence). This CDR3 region has 15 residues. Trimming stripped 3 bases from V and 7 bases from J, with 16 bases between. The DNA of the CDR3 is TGTGCCAGCAGCTTGGAACGGGGGGCCGGGCAGCCCCAGCATTTT. Protein sequence: CASSLERGAGQPQHF.

V and J are TRBV19 and TRBJ1-2; 9 nucleotides agree with TRBD1. V lost 4 bases to trimming and J lost 3 bases; unmatched junction nucleotides: 6. Germline V CDR1 and CDR2: LNHDA, SQIVND (reference sequence). The CDR3 is 15 amino acids. CDR3 sequence: CASSTTGGTYYGYTF. The DNA of the CDR3 is TGTGCCAGTAGTACCACAGGGGGCACCTACTATGGCTACACCTTC.